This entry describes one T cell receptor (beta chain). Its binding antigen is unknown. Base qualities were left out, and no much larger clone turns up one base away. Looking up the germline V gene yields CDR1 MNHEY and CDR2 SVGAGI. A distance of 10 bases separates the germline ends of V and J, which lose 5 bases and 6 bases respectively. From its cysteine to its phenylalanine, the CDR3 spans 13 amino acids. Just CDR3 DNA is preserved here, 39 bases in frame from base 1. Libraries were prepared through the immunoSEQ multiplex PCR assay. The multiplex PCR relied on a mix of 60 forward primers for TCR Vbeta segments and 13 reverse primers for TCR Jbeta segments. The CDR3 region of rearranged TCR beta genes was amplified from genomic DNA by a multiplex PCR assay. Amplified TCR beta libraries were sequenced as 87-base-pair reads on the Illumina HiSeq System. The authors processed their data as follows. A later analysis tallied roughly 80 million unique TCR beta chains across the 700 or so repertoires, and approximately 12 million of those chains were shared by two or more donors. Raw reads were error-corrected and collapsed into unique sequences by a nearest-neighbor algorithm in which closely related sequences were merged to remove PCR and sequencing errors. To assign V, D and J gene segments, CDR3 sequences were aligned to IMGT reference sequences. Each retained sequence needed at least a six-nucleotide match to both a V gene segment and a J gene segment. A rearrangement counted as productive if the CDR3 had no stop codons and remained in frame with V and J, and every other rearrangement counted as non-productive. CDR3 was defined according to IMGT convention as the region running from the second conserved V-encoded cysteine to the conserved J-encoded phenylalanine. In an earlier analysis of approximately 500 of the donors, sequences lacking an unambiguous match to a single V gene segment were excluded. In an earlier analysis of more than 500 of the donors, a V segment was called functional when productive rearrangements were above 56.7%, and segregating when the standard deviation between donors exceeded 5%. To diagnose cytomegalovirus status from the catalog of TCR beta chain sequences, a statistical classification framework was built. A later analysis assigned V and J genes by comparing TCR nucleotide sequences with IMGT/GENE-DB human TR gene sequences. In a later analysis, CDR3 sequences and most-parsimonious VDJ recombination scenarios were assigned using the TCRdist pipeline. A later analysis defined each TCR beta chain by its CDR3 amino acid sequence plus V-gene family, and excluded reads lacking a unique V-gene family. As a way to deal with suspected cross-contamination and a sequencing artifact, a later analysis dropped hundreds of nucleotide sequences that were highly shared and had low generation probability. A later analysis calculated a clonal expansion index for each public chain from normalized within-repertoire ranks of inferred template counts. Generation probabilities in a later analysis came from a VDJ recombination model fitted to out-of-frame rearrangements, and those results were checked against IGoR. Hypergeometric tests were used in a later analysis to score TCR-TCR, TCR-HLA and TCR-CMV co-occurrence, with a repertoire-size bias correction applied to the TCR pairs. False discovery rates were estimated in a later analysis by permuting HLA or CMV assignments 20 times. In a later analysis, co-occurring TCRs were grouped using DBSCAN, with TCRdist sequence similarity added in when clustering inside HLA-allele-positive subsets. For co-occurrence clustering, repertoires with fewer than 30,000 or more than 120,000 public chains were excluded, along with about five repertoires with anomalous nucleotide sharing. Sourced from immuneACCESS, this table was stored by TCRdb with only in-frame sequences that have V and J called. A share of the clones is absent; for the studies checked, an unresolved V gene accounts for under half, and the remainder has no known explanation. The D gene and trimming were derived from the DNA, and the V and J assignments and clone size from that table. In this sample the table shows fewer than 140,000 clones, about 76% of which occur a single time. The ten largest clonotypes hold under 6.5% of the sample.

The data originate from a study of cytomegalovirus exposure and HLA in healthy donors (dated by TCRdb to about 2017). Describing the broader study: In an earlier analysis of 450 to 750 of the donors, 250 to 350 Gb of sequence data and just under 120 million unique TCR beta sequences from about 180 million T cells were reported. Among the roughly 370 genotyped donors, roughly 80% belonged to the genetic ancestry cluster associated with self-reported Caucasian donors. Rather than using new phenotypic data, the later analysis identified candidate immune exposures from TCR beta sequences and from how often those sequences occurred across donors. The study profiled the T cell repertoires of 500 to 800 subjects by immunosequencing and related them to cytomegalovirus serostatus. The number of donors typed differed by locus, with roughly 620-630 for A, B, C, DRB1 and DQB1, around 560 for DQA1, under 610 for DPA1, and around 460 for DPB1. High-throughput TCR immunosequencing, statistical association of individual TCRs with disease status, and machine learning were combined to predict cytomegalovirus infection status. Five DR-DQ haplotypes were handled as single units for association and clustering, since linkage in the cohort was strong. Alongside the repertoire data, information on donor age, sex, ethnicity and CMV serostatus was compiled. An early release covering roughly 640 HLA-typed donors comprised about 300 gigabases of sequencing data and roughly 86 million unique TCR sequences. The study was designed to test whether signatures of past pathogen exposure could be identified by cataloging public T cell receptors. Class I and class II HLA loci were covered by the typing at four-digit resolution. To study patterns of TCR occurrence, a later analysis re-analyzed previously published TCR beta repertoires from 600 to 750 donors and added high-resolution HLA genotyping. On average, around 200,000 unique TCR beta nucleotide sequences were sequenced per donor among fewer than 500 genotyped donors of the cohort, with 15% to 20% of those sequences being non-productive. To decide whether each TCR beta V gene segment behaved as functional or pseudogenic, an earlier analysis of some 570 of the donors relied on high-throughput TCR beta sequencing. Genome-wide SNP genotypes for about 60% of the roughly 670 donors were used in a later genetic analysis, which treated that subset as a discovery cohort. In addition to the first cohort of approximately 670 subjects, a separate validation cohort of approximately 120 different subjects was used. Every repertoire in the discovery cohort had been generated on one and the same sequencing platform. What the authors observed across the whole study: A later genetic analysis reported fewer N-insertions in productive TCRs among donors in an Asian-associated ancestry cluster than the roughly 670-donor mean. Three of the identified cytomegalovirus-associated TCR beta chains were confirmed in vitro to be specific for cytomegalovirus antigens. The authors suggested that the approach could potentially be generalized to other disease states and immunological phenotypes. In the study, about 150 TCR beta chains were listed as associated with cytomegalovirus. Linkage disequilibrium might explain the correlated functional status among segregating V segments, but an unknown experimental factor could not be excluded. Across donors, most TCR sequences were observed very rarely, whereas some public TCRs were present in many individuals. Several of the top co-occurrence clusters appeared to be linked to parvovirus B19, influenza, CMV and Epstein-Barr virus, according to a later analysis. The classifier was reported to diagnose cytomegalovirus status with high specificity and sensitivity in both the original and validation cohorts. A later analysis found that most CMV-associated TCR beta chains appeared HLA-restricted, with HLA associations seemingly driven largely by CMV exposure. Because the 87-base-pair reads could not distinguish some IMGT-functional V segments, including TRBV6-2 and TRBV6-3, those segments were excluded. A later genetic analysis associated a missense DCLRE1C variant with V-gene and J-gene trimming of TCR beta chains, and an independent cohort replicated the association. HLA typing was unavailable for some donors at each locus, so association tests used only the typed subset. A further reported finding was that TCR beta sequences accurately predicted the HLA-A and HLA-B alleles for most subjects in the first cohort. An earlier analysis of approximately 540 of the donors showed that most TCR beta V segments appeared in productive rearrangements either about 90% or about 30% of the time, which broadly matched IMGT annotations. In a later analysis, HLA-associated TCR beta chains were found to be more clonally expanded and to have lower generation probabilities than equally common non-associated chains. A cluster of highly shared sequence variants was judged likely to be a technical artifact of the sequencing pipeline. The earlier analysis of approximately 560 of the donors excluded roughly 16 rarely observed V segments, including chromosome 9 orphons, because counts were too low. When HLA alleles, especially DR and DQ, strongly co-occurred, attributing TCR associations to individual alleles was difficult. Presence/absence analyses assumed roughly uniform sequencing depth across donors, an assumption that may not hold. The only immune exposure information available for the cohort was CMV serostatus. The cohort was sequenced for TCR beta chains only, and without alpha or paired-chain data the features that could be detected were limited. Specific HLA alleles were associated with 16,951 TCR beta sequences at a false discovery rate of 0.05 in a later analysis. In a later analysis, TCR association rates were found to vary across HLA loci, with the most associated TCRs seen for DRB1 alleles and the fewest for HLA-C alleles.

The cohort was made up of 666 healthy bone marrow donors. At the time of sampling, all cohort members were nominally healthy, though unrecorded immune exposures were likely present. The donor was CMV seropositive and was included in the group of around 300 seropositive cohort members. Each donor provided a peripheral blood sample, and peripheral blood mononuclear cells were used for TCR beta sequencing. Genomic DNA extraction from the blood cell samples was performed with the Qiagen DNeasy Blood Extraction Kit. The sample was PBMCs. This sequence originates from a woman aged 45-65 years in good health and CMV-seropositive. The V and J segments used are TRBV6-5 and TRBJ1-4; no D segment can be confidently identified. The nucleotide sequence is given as TGTGCCAGCAGTCTCGCCCGGGATGAAAAACTGTTTTTT. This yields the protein CASSLARDEKLFF.